Listed here is a single T cell receptor beta chain. The V gene lost 0 bases and the J gene lost 1 base, with 13 bases spanning the gap. Per germline, CDR1 SGHNT and CDR2 YYREEE (reference sequence). CDR3 length: 17 amino acids. The source of the sample is a study of blood T cell repertoires in COVID-19. Whole-study context: Collection of acute and convalescent COVID-19 samples took place in the United States, Italy and Spain. From T cells, B-cell-depleted T cells, or PBMCs came the material, which was cDNA or gDNA.

Original methodology: By means of reference gene primer amplification, nucleated cell counts were estimated. Clones were read by immunoSEQ multiplex PCR, and TCRdb kept only the in-frame ones, dropping some. V and J calls and clone size are as listed in that table; D and trimming were resolved from the DNA. The sample lists some 190,000 clones; around four fifths were seen once. The chain combines TRBV5-4 with TRBJ2-2, with D uncertain. Sequencing input: peripheral blood. This clonotype was obtained from a human donor in a cohort sampled during active COVID-19. CDR3 sequence reads: CASSLAFQAWNTGELFF. DNA of the CDR3: TGTGCCAGCAGCTTGGCCTTCCAGGCGTGGAACACCGGGGAGCTGTTTTTT.